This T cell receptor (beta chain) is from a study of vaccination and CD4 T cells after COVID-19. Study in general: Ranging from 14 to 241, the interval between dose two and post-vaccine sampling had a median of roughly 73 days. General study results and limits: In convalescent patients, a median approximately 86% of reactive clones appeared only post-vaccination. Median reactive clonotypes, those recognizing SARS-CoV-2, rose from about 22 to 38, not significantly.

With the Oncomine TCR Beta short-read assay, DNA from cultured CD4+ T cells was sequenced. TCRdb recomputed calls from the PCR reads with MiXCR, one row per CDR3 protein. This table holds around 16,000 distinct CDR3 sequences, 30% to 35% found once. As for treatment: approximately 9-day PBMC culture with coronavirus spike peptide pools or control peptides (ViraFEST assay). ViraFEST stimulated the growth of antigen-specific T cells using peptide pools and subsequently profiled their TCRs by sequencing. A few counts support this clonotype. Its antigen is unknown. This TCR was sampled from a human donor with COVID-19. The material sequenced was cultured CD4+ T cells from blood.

CDR3 nucleotides: TGTGCCAGCAGTGAAGATTTAGGGGGGACAGGGTTTCAGCCCCAGCATTTT. Residues: CASSEDLGGTGFQPQHF. V usage is TRBV6-1 and J usage is TRBJ1-5, with TRBD1 identical over 9 bases. Trimming removed 1 base from V and 6 bases from J; junction bases left unmatched: 10. Germline-derived CDR1 and CDR2 are MNHNS and SASEGT. This CDR3 is 17 amino acids long.